This T cell receptor (beta chain) was observed in a study of CD4+ T cells in melanoma. Study outcomes and limitations: Diverse differentiation states were reported for melanoma neoantigen-specific CD4+ T cells. CD8+ T cell, macrophage and B cell function reportedly correlated with neoantigen-specific CD4+ T cells.

Generated by immunoSEQ multiplex PCR, the TCRdb table keeps only in-frame clones and is missing some. The table has about 140,000 clones, 80% to 95% seen once. The CDR3 contains 20 residues. As for this clone: Its antigen remains unidentified.

The TCR was taken from a human donor with melanoma. The gene calls are TRBV21-1 and TRBJ2-3; the D segment call TRBD2 is taken from the table without a DNA check. TRBV21-1 is marked as a pseudogene. The CDR3 DNA reads as TGTGCCAGCAGCAAAGCGCTGCTAGCGGGGGGGCCCGTAGGCACAGATACGCAGTATTTT. Amino acids: CASSKALLAGGPVGTDTQYF.